The source of this T cell receptor beta chain is a study of T cell responses to AZD1222 COVID-19 vaccine. Sequencing was performed with immunoSEQ multiplex PCR; in TCRdb, only in-frame clones are kept and a portion is missing. The data hold about 140,000 clones, with around 90% observed a single time. Study-wide results and limits: Vaccine-associated CD4 TCRs ranged over spike, dominating at 160-218 and 743-854. The donors showed a predominance of white British ancestry and of females, with possible underestimation of clonal diversity.

Second doses that came at about 4 or about 12 weeks were put together. In regard to this clone: The antigen is not known.

The CDR3 has 14 residues. With 2 bases removed from V and 8 bases from J, the gap between germline ends came to 16 bases. Germline CDR1 and CDR2: SGHRS and YFSETQ. The origin of this receptor is an adult who received the AZD1222 COVID-19 vaccine. The chain is built from TRBV5-1 and TRBJ1-2; TRBD1 is a possible D gene (5 bases). Sequenced material: peripheral blood, taken 28 days after the second AZD1222 dose. The CDR3 DNA is TGCGCCAGCAGCTTCGGGGAGGGGACCCGCGGCTACACCTTC. It encodes CASSFGEGTRGYTF.